This passage covers 32 T cell receptor beta chains from one sample sequenced in a study of Graves' ophthalmopathy and Graves' hyperthyroidism. Using RNA transcripts, the TCR beta CDR3 regions were amplified. Following a first-round RT-PCR that used HTBI primers, a second-round multiplex PCR was carried out. TCRdb processed the multiplex PCR reads anew with MiXCR; each CDR3 protein has one entry. The sample has 170,000 or so distinct CDR3 sequences, around 39% seen once; the top ten hold around 9.3%. The specimen was peripheral blood. The receptors stem from a man aged 30 to 39 with Graves' ophthalmopathy.

The V and J genes are TRBV12-3 or TRBV12-4 and TRBJ1-1; 7 nucleotides match TRBD1. The ends lost 7 bases at V and 1 base at J; junction bases unmatched: 6. This CDR3 is 14 amino acids long. CDR3 sequence: CASNRGGPNTEAFF. For the CDR3, the DNA is TGTGCCAGCAATAGAGGGGGCCCGAACACTGAAGCTTTCTTT.

V usage is TRBV12-3 or TRBV12-4 and J usage is TRBJ2-2, with a possible D match to TRBD2 (5 bases). The CDR3 spans 16 residues. Trimming took 5 bases from V and 1 from J, leaving 14 bases between them. The DNA of the CDR3 is TGTGCCAGCAGTCCCCGGACTTTCCTGAACACCGGGGAGCTGTTTTTT. This translates into CASSPRTFLNTGELFF.

This rearrangement joins TRBV19 to TRBJ2-7, with 7 bases identical to TRBD2. The CDR3 runs to 14 residues. Looked up from germline, CDR1 is LNHDA and CDR2 is SQIVND (reference sequence). Trimming at V came to 3 bases and at J to 2 bases, leaving 4 bases not matched to a gene. DNA of the CDR3: TGTGCCAGTAGTATGGGAGGGGCGCCCTACGAGCAGTACTTC. Encoded protein: CASSMGGAPYEQYF.

The CDR3 DNA is TGTGCCAGCAGTGCACCCGGTTCACCCCTCCACTTT. Protein: CASSAPGSPLHF. The chain joins TRBV6-1 to TRBJ1-6; the D is unclear. In germline, CDR1 is MNHNS, CDR2 SASEGT. There are 12 residues in the CDR3. V was cut by 4 bases and J by 9 bases, with 7 bases left in between.

This chain links TRBV6-5 with TRBJ1-1; no clear D. The V and J ends lost 4 bases and 11 bases respectively, with 20 bases between them. Germline CDR1 and CDR2: MNHEY and SVGAGI. This CDR3 has 14 residues. The CDR3 region is CASSFRPRPPPAFF. CDR3 sequence (DNA): TGTGCCAGCAGTTTCAGGCCCAGGCCTCCGCCCGCTTTCTTT.

This clonotype was picked up one time. This chain links TRBV6-1 with TRBJ1-1; 11 positions match TRBD1. Germline CDR1 is MNHNS and CDR2 is SASEGT. Trimming cost V 3 bases and J 2 bases; bases outside gene matches: 2. The CDR3 runs 15 residues. CDR3 in amino acids: CASSDGTGGNTEAFF. DNA for the CDR3: TGTGCCAGCAGTGACGGGACAGGGGGTAACACTGAAGCTTTCTTT.

The J gene is TRBJ2-7, the V gene TRBV2, with TRBD1 identical over 7 bases. Trimming cost V 9 bases and J 0 bases; bases outside gene matches: 11. Germline loops: CDR1 SNHLY, CDR2 FYNNEI. The CDR3 is 15 residues long. This chain's CDR3 is CASRGGAGGSYEQYF. The CDR3, as DNA: TGTGCCAGTCGTGGTGGGGCAGGGGGCTCCTACGAGCAGTACTTC. The full variable domain, its missing parts supplied by reference TRBV2 and TRBJ2-7, is EPEVTQTPSHQVTQMGQEVILRCVPISNHLYFYWYRQILGQKVEFLVSFYNNEISEKSEIFDDQFSVERPDGSNFTLKIRSTKLEDSAMYFCASRGGAGGSYEQYFGPGTRLTVT.

The table lists this clonotype with many counts. The rearrangement uses TRBV11-2 and TRBJ2-7, with TRBD1 as a possible D gene (5 bases). This CDR3 is built from 17 residues. CDR1 SGHAT and CDR2 FQNNGV come from the germline V gene. V was cut by 4 bases and J by 3 bases, with 22 bases left in between. CDR3 sequence reads: CASSSQDSYLVFYEQYF. DNA of the CDR3: TGTGCCAGCAGCTCCCAAGACAGCTACTTGGTCTTCTACGAGCAGTACTTC.

This clonotype was seen repeatedly, ten times or more. The genes are TRBV4-1 and TRBJ2-7, with 9 bases aligning to TRBD1. Trimming took 5 bases from V and 8 from J; bases not matched to a gene: 7. The CDR3 runs to 13 residues. The germline CDR1 and CDR2 sequences are MGHRA and YSYEKL. The CDR3 loop is CASSSRDRVKQYF. The CDR3 DNA follows: TGCGCCAGCAGCTCCCGGGACAGGGTCAAGCAGTACTTC.

This clonotype came up many times. The chain joins TRBV11-2 to TRBJ1-2, with 12 bases aligning to TRBD1. Germline assignment: CDR1 SGHAT and CDR2 FQNNGV. Trimming took 5 bases from V and 3 from J; bases not matched to a gene: 4. This CDR3 is 15 amino acids long. The CDR3 sequence is CASSRDRGLDYGYTF. As DNA, the CDR3 is TGTGCCAGCAGCCGGGACAGGGGGCTCGACTATGGCTACACCTTC.

CDR3 sequence reads: CASSFGTNYEQYF. CDR3 DNA: TGTGCCAGCAGTTTCGGGACTAACTACGAGCAGTACTTC. J is TRBJ2-7 and V is TRBV12-3 or TRBV12-4; 7 bases fit TRBD2. V shed 3 bases and J 3 bases; nucleotides not matched to a gene: 2. There are 13 residues in the CDR3.

This clonotype was found many times. The chain employs TRBV20-1 and TRBJ2-7; 9 bases match TRBD2. V gave up 4 bases and J gave up 2 bases; unmatched junction bases: 3. The CDR3 is 13 amino acids. Germline-derived CDR1 and CDR2 are DFQATT and SNEGSKA (reference sequence). The CDR3, as DNA: TGCAGTGCTACTAGCGGGGTCGCCTACGAGCAGTACTTC. This translates into CSATSGVAYEQYF.

CDR3 nucleotide sequence: TGTGCCAGCGGCGGACAGGGCTTTAGCTATGGCTACACCTTC. The encoded protein is CASGGQGFSYGYTF. The chain carries TRBV6-2 or TRBV6-3 and TRBJ1-2; 8 bases match TRBD1. The V and J ends lost 8 bases and 4 bases, in that order; junction bases with no gene match: 9. Germline CDR1 is MNHEY and CDR2 is SVGEGT. The CDR3 is 14 residues long.

This clonotype was recorded at least ten times. V gene TRBV25-1 combines with J gene TRBJ2-7; D is ambiguous. Germline values: CDR1 MGHDK, CDR2 SYGVNS. The CDR3 runs 14 residues. The ends were cut back, 1 base at V and 0 bases at J, with 7 bases in the middle. Here the CDR3 reads CASSELGNSYEQYF. The CDR3 bases are TGTGCCAGCAGTGAATTGGGGAACTCCTACGAGCAGTACTTC.

This chain joins TRBV7-8 and TRBJ1-1; D not resolved. The V end lost 1 base, the J end lost 10 bases, and 10 bases lay between the germline ends. CDR3 length: 12 residues. Germline V gene lookup returns CDR1 SGHVS and CDR2 FQNEAQ. CDR3 DNA sequence: TGTGCCAGCAGCTTAGGGGGTCGGGTAGCTTTCTTT. Amino acid sequence: CASSLGGRVAFF.

The chain couples TRBV6-2 or TRBV6-3 to TRBJ2-7; D not resolved. V shed 2 bases and J shed 9 bases, with 14 bases lying between them. The CDR3 runs 13 residues. Germline CDR1 is MNHEY and CDR2 is SVGEGT. CDR3 loop: CASSYRAPTAQYF. CDR3 nucleotide sequence: TGTGCCAGCAGTTACAGGGCACCTACGGCGCAGTACTTC.

The chain has TRBV13 and TRBJ1-1, with D possibly matching TRBD1 (5 bases). The germline CDR1 and CDR2 sequences are PRHDT and FYEKMQ (reference sequence). The length of the CDR3 is 15 residues. V dropped 5 bases and J dropped 6 bases, with 19 bases sitting between them. CDR3 protein: CASSPWGGPHPEAFF. For the CDR3, the DNA is TGTGCCAGCAGCCCTTGGGGCGGCCCGCACCCTGAAGCTTTCTTT.

This clonotype has just a few counts. This chain uses TRBV30 with TRBJ1-2; 8 bases map to TRBD1. V lost 2 bases, J lost 3 bases, and 5 bases stayed unmatched. This CDR3 spans 14 amino acids. Germline CDR1 GTSNPN, CDR2 SVGIG (reference sequence). The CDR3 here is CAWSIAGGDYGYTF. CDR3 nucleotide sequence: TGTGCCTGGAGTATAGCAGGGGGCGACTATGGCTACACCTTC.

V gene TRBV6-5 combines with J gene TRBJ2-5; the D gene could be TRBD1 or TRBD2 (5 bases each). Trimming took 2 bases from V and 5 from J, leaving 15 bases between them. Germline CDR1 is MNHEY and CDR2 is SVGAGI. CDR3 length equals 15 residues. CDR3 DNA sequence: TGTGCCAGCAGTTACCTTTCCCGGGACGCGGAGACCCAGTACTTC. Translating gives CASSYLSRDAETQYF.

This clonotype showed up many times. The chain recombines TRBV30 with TRBJ2-7, with 8 bases aligning to TRBD1. Germline loops: CDR1 GTSNPN, CDR2 SVGIG (reference sequence). This CDR3 contains 15 residues. The V and J ends lost 3 bases and 5 bases, in that order; junction bases with no gene match: 12. The CDR3 reads CAWRKPGQASHEQYF. The CDR3 region has the DNA TGTGCCTGGAGGAAGCCGGGACAGGCAAGCCACGAGCAGTACTTC.

The table lists this clonotype with many counts. The V call is TRBV6-4, the J call TRBJ1-2, with D hard to call. This CDR3 has 13 amino acids. V was pared by 4 bases and J by 8 bases, with 14 bases between. Germline CDR1 MRHNA, CDR2 SNTAGT. CDR3 residues: CASSAHDQGGYTF. The CDR3 DNA is TGTGCCAGCAGTGCCCACGATCAAGGGGGCTACACCTTC.

At least ten counts were recorded for this clonotype. The rearrangement links TRBV11-1 to TRBJ1-5; weak D call: TRBD1 (6 bases). CDR3 length: 19 residues. Per the germline V gene, CDR1 is SGHAT and CDR2 is FQDESV (reference sequence). V lost 5 bases and J 0 bases, leaving 23 bases between the germline ends. CDR3 loop: CASSPQTGSIYLSNQPQHF. In DNA form, the CDR3 reads TGTGCCAGCAGCCCCCAAACAGGGAGTATATATCTTAGCAATCAGCCCCAGCATTTT.

This clonotype was seen at least ten times. The chain is built from TRBV19 and TRBJ1-5; D gene unclear. Trimming cost V 0 bases and J 5 bases, with 5 bases left between them. The CDR3 contains 13 residues. The V gene's germline CDR1 is LNHDA and CDR2 SQIVND (reference sequence). The CDR3 DNA follows: TGTGCCAGTAGTATAGATCGCGATCAGCCCCAGCATTTT. Translated: CASSIDRDQPQHF.

This clonotype has at least ten counts. V gene TRBV6-4 combines with J gene TRBJ2-3, with TRBD1 identical over 11 bases. Trimming at V came to 3 bases and at J to 4 bases, leaving 0 bases not matched to a gene. Germline CDR1 MRHNA, CDR2 SNTAGT. This CDR3 is 14 amino acids long. This CDR3 is CASSEGQGADTQYF. For the CDR3, the DNA is TGTGCCAGCAGTGAGGGACAGGGGGCAGATACGCAGTATTTT.

This clonotype was seen many times. The rearrangement links TRBV30 to TRBJ1-2, with D possibly being TRBD1 (6 bases). Germline lookup yields CDR1 GTSNPN and CDR2 SVGIG (reference sequence). This CDR3 contains 14 residues. V gave up 1 base and J gave up 4 bases, with 13 bases separating them. Here the CDR3 reads CAWSGQGRLYGYTF. The CDR3 coding sequence is TGTGCCTGGAGTGGTCAGGGGAGGCTCTATGGCTACACCTTC.

In its sample, this clonotype was seen a few times. V gene TRBV6-1 combines with J gene TRBJ1-2, with D possibly matching TRBD1 (6 bases). The CDR3 is made up of 14 amino acids. V was trimmed by 7 bases and J by 2 bases, leaving 14 bases between them. CDR1 MNHNS and CDR2 SASEGT come from the germline V gene. The CDR3 DNA sequence: TGTGCCAGCAACCCGACAGGAGTAAACTATGGCTACACCTTC. This codes for CASNPTGVNYGYTF.

This clonotype was detected many times. J is TRBJ2-7 and V is TRBV28; TRBD1 might be the D (5 bases). The germline V gene has CDR1 MDHEN and CDR2 SYDVKM. There are 14 residues in the CDR3. Trimming left V 5 bases short and J 3 bases short, with 14 bases between. CDR3 amino acids: CASSPQLTVYEQYF. In DNA, the CDR3 is TGTGCCAGCAGTCCCCAACTGACAGTCTACGAGCAGTACTTC.

The gene calls are TRBV20-1 and TRBJ1-1; 12 nucleotides line up with TRBD1. This CDR3 has 16 amino acids. Germline values: CDR1 DFQATT, CDR2 SNEGSKA (reference sequence). J was trimmed by 5 bases and V by 5 bases; bases with no gene match: 12. The CDR3: CSARKEGTGGRTEAFF. CDR3 DNA sequence: TGCAGTGCTCGAAAGGAGGGGACAGGGGGCAGAACTGAAGCTTTCTTT.

The rearrangement joins TRBV28 to TRBJ1-2, with TRBD1 matching 7 bases. The ends lost 6 bases at V and 2 bases at J; junction bases unmatched: 9. Germline CDR1 and CDR2: MDHEN and SYDVKM. CDR3 length: 15 amino acids. CDR3 bases: TGTGCCAGCAGAAGATGGGACAGCCTGAACTATGGCTACACCTTC. Protein: CASRRWDSLNYGYTF.

The J gene is TRBJ2-7, the V gene TRBV29-1, with TRBD2 matching over 11 bases. Trimming removed 2 bases from V and 9 bases from J; junction bases left unmatched: 6. CDR3 length: 13 residues. CDR1 is SQVTM and CDR2 is ANQGSEA in the germline V gene. As DNA, the CDR3 is TGCAGCGTTGAAACTAGCGGGAGAGGAGGGCAGTACTTC. Encoded protein: CSVETSGRGGQYF.

V usage is TRBV6-2 or TRBV6-3 and J usage is TRBJ2-7; D is possibly TRBD1 or TRBD2 (5 bases each). The germline CDR1 and CDR2 sequences are MNHEY and SVGEGT. Trimming cost V 6 bases and J 3 bases, with 9 bases left between them. This CDR3 contains 12 residues. The CDR3 loop reads CASRRDGYEQYF. Here the CDR3 DNA reads TGTGCCAGCAGAAGGGACGGCTACGAGCAGTACTTC.

The rearrangement joins TRBV12-3 or TRBV12-4 to TRBJ2-7; D is undetermined. The CDR3 extends over 12 amino acids. V lost 7 bases to trimming and J lost 4 bases, with 11 bases between them. The CDR3 DNA is TGTGCCAGCATGGGCCCAAAATACGAGCAGTACTTC. Translating gives CASMGPKYEQYF.